This entry lists 24 T cell receptor beta chains sequenced from one sample in a study of T cells in Graves' hyperthyroidism and ophthalmopathy. RNA transcripts gave rise to amplified TCR beta CDR3 regions. The HTBI primer set drove a first-round RT-PCR of the TCR CDR3. TCRdb re-called the multiplex PCR reads through MiXCR, storing one row per CDR3 protein. The table shows a few hundred thousand distinct CDR3 sequences, with 15% to 20% occurring only once. The specimen sequenced was blood. All receptors derive from a woman aged 40 to 49 with Graves' ophthalmopathy.

This clonotype was detected only a few times. The chain joins TRBV6-2 or TRBV6-3 to TRBJ2-3, with 7 bases fitting TRBD2. With 4 bases clipped from V and 6 bases from J, the junction kept 13 bases outside the gene matches. The CDR3 contains 16 residues. Germline assignment: CDR1 MNHEY and CDR2 SVGEGT. The chain's CDR3 is CASSSLSGFGVDTQYF. CDR3 nucleotide sequence: TGTGCCAGCAGTTCGCTTAGCGGGTTTGGGGTTGATACGCAGTATTTT.

V usage is TRBV11-2 and J usage is TRBJ2-7; 14 bases align to TRBD2. Losses at the gene ends were 8 bases for V and 3 bases for J; bases not matched to a gene: 3. This CDR3 has 14 amino acids. The germline gives CDR1 SGHAT, CDR2 FQNNGV. CDR3: CASGLAGGLYEQYF. CDR3 coding DNA: TGTGCCAGCGGACTAGCGGGAGGTCTCTACGAGCAGTACTTC. The variable domain in full, with the rest retrieved from reference TRBV11-2 and TRBJ2-7, is EAGVAQSPRYKIIEKRQSVAFWCNPISGHATLYWYQQILGQGPKLLIQFQNNGVVDDSQLPKDRFSAERLKGVDSTLKIQPAKLEDSAVYLCASGLAGGLYEQYFGPGTRLTVT.

This CDR3 is CASSLRGRGDEKLFF. CDR3 DNA: TGTGCCAGCAGCCTCAGGGGGCGCGGGGATGAAAAACTGTTTTTT. The rearrangement uses TRBV5-4 and TRBJ1-4; 8 bases line up with TRBD1. Looked up from germline, CDR1 is SGHNT and CDR2 is YYREEE (reference sequence). The V segment lost 4 bases and the J segment 6 bases; nucleotides outside the gene matches: 8. The CDR3 extends over 15 amino acids. The complete variable domain, with remaining parts taken from reference TRBV5-4 and TRBJ1-4, reads ETGVTQSPTHLIKTRGQQVTLRCSSQSGHNTVSWYQQALGQGPQFIFQYYREEENGRGNFPPRFSGLQFPNYSSELNVNALELDDSALYLCASSLRGRGDEKLFFGSGTQLSVL.

In this sample, this clonotype turned up a few times. The V and J genes are TRBV7-3 and TRBJ2-7, with D possibly matching TRBD2 (5 bases). CDR3 size: 14 residues. Germline V lookup: CDR1 SGHTA, CDR2 FQGTGA. Trimming shortened V by 5 bases and J by 5 bases, and 16 bases separated the two germline ends. CDR3 DNA: TGTGCCAGCAGCCCTGGCGGGTCCGGGAACGAGCAGTACTTC. Translating gives CASSPGGSGNEQYF.

This chain links TRBV4-1 with TRBJ2-7; 7 nucleotides line up with TRBD1. There are 15 residues in the CDR3. V shed 3 bases, J shed 0 bases, and the junction held 5 bases outside the gene matches. Germline V CDR1 and CDR2: MGHRA, YSYEKL. The CDR3 nucleotides are TGCGCCAGCAGCCAGCAGGGGGTCAGCTCCTACGAGCAGTACTTC. This translates into CASSQQGVSSYEQYF.

This clonotype has at least ten counts. The V call is TRBV20-1, the J call TRBJ2-1, with D unresolved. CDR1 DFQATT and CDR2 SNEGSKA come from the germline V gene (reference sequence). V was shortened by 4 bases and J by 6 bases, with 10 bases between the two germline ends. This CDR3 has 12 amino acids. The CDR3 DNA reads TGCAGTGCTACGCTCCCCCCCAATGAGCAGTTCTTC. Protein product: CSATLPPNEQFF.

This clonotype has at least ten counts. This chain links TRBV20-1 with TRBJ2-1, with TRBD2 as a possible D gene (5 bases). Germline CDR1 and CDR2: DFQATT and SNEGSKA (reference sequence). Trimming stripped 0 bases from V and 3 bases from J, with 12 bases between. The CDR3 runs 15 residues. In DNA, the CDR3 is TGCAGTGCTAGAGATTTGGAGGAGGACTACAATGAGCAGTTCTTC. Its translation: CSARDLEEDYNEQFF.

The table lists this clonotype with a few counts. The chain links TRBV28 to TRBJ2-7; 8 nucleotides match TRBD1. This CDR3 spans 15 amino acids. Germline-derived CDR1 and CDR2 are MDHEN and SYDVKM. V lost 3 bases, J lost 2 bases, and 6 bases stayed unmatched. The CDR3 DNA is TGTGCCAGCAGTTTTCCGGGACAGGTTACCTACGAGCAGTACTTC. It specifies CASSFPGQVTYEQYF. The full variable domain, completed using reference TRBV28 and TRBJ2-7, is DVKVTQSSRYLVKRTGEKVFLECVQDMDHENMFWYRQDPGLGLRLIYFSYDVKMKEKGDIPEGYSVSREKKERFSLILESASTNQTSMYLCASSFPGQVTYEQYFGPGTRLTVT.

This clonotype was found a few times. The chain couples TRBV30 to TRBJ2-7, with TRBD2 as a possible D gene (7 bases). Germline loops: CDR1 GTSNPN, CDR2 SVGIG (reference sequence). This CDR3 is built from 12 residues. Trimming left V 3 bases short and J 4 bases short, with 10 bases between. The CDR3 region is CAWRGGPYEQYF. The CDR3 coding sequence is TGTGCCTGGAGGGGGGGGCCGTACGAGCAGTACTTC.

This clonotype appeared many times. V is TRBV2 and J is TRBJ2-2, with 9 bases aligning to TRBD2. The germline V gene encodes CDR1 SNHLY and CDR2 FYNNEI. J was trimmed by 6 bases and V by 6 bases; bases with no gene match: 8. The CDR3 is made up of 15 amino acids. The CDR3 nucleotides are TGTGCCAGCAGCCTCGGGACTAGCTCGGCCGGGGAGCTGTTTTTT. This sequence encodes CASSLGTSSAGELFF.

V usage is TRBV10-3 and J usage is TRBJ1-1; the D gene is possibly TRBD1 (6 bases). The CDR3 is made up of 15 amino acids. Trimming pared 0 bases from V and 3 bases from J, leaving 11 bases between. In germline, CDR1 is ENHRY, CDR2 SYGVKD. CDR3 DNA sequence: TGTGCCATCAGTGAGTCGGTCGGGGGCTACACTGAAGCTTTCTTT. It is translated as CAISESVGGYTEAFF.

This clonotype turned up a few times. The chain carries TRBV4-1 and TRBJ2-7, with a possible D match to TRBD1 (6 bases). V lost 2 bases, J lost 1 base, and 9 bases lay in between. From germline, CDR1 is MGHRA and CDR2 YSYEKL. This CDR3 region has 14 residues. The CDR3 loop reads CASSQTQGSYEQYF. The CDR3 coding sequence is TGCGCCAGCAGCCAAACACAGGGTTCCTACGAGCAGTACTTC.

Remarks on this clonotype: With a much larger clone just one base away, this may be a read error. This chain joins TRBV6-2 or TRBV6-3 and TRBJ2-1; D is ambiguous. Germline values: CDR1 MNHEY, CDR2 SVGEGT. This CDR3 spans 11 amino acids. V gave up 6 bases and J gave up 7 bases, with 7 bases separating them. CDR3 amino acids: CASRALNEQFF. CDR3 DNA sequence: TGTGCCAGCAGGGCCCTAAATGAGCAGTTCTTC.

This clonotype was seen more than once but under ten times. The chain recombines TRBV6-1 with TRBJ1-1; 8 nucleotides agree with TRBD1. The CDR3 length is 18 residues. V shed 5 bases, J shed 1 base, and the junction held 15 bases outside the gene matches. Germline V CDR1 and CDR2: MNHNS, SASEGT. The CDR3 coding sequence is TGTGCCAGCAGTCCCGTAGGCAGGGGGCTCTTAAAGAACACTGAAGCTTTCTTT. The encoded protein is CASSPVGRGLLKNTEAFF.

The rearrangement joins TRBV24-1 to TRBJ2-2; 11 bases align to TRBD2. Germline-derived CDR1 and CDR2 are KGHDR and SFDVKD. Trimming cost V 5 bases and J 3 bases; bases outside gene matches: 10. The CDR3 is 18 amino acids. CDR3 region: CATSGTSGRVGDTGELFF. CDR3 nucleotides: TGTGCCACCAGTGGAACTAGCGGGAGAGTTGGAGACACCGGGGAGCTGTTTTTT.

This clonotype showed up many times. The rearrangement uses TRBV5-1 and TRBJ1-1; 10 nucleotides match TRBD1. Trimming removed 4 bases from V and 1 base from J; junction bases left unmatched: 7. Germline V lookup: CDR1 SGHRS, CDR2 YFSETQ. The CDR3 extends over 16 amino acids. CDR3: CASSPGQGPKNTEAFF. The CDR3 DNA sequence: TGCGCCAGCAGCCCGGGACAGGGGCCCAAGAACACTGAAGCTTTCTTT.

In its sample, this clonotype was seen many times. The CDR3 DNA reads as TGCAGTGAACAGGGAACAGATACGCAGTATTTT. Its protein is CSEQGTDTQYF. This chain links TRBV20-1 with TRBJ2-3; D is possibly TRBD1 (6 bases). CDR3 length: 11 residues. V was shortened by 7 bases and J by 3 bases, with 8 bases between the two germline ends. Germline V gene data show CDR1 as DFQATT and CDR2 as SNEGSKA (reference sequence).

This clonotype was recorded at least ten times. This chain links TRBV6-5 with TRBJ1-2; TRBD1 aligns across 8 bases. Trimming cost V 2 bases and J 0 bases; bases outside gene matches: 2. Germline CDR1 is MNHEY and CDR2 is SVGAGI. The CDR3 is made up of 15 amino acids. CDR3: CASSYGQGTNYGYTF. In DNA form, the CDR3 reads TGTGCCAGCAGTTACGGACAGGGCACTAACTATGGCTACACCTTC.

This clonotype was seen many times. V and J are TRBV11-1 and TRBJ2-3; 14 bases align to TRBD2. After removal of 5 bases from V and 0 bases from J, the junction contained 7 bases not matched to a gene. This CDR3 contains 18 residues. CDR1 SGHAT and CDR2 FQDESV come from the germline V gene (reference sequence). The CDR3 coding sequence is TGTGCCAGCAGCCAAGGGACTAGCGGGAGCGGTAGCACAGATACGCAGTATTTT. Residues: CASSQGTSGSGSTDTQYF. The full variable domain, with the rest looked up from reference TRBV11-1 and TRBJ2-3, is EAEVAQSPRYKITEKSQAVAFWCDPISGHATLYWYRQILGQGPELLVQFQDESVVDDSQLPKDRFSAERLKGVDSTLKIQPAELGDSAMYLCASSQGTSGSGSTDTQYFGPGTRLTVL.

Note on this clonotype: Since a much larger clone is just one base distant, this may be a read error. This rearrangement joins TRBV9 to TRBJ1-4; 9 positions agree with TRBD1. V was pared by 0 bases and J by 6 bases, with 0 bases of the junction left unmatched. Germline CDR1 is SGDLS and CDR2 is YYNGEE. There are 14 residues in the CDR3. CDR3 sequence (DNA): TGTGCCAGCAGCGTAGGACAGGGGGATGAAAAACTGTTTTTT. Translated, it gives CASSVGQGDEKLFF.

The chain carries TRBV10-3 and TRBJ2-2, with TRBD2 identical over 8 bases. The CDR3 consists of 14 residues. V gave up 10 bases and J gave up 3 bases; unmatched junction bases: 7. In germline, CDR1 is ENHRY, CDR2 SYGVKD. The CDR3 DNA is TGTGCCACCAGCGGGAGAGGGGACACCGGGGAGCTGTTTTTT. This sequence encodes CATSGRGDTGELFF.

The chain links TRBV20-1 to TRBJ2-1; the match to TRBD2 covers 11 bases. Germline loops: CDR1 DFQATT, CDR2 SNEGSKA (reference sequence). The CDR3 runs 13 residues. V trimming: 5 bases; J trimming: 8 bases; junction bases outside the gene matches: 5. The CDR3 region is CSAVIAGGDEQFF. The CDR3 nucleotides are TGCAGTGCTGTTATAGCGGGAGGGGATGAGCAGTTCTTC.

V and J are TRBV6-1 and TRBJ1-3; D might be TRBD1 (6 bases). The CDR3 length is 14 residues. The V and J ends lost 5 bases and 5 bases respectively, with 13 bases between them. Germline V lookup: CDR1 MNHNS, CDR2 SASEGT. Written as DNA, the CDR3 is TGTGCCAGCAGTAGTGGACAGCCTCGAAACACCATATATTTT. As protein: CASSSGQPRNTIYF.

Many counts were recorded for this clonotype. The gene calls are TRBV13 and TRBJ2-7; TRBD1 or TRBD2 may be the D gene (5 bases each). V was pared by 4 bases and J by 7 bases, with 20 bases between. The CDR3 spans 15 residues. Germline V gives CDR1 PRHDT, CDR2 FYEKMQ (reference sequence). The CDR3 DNA follows: TGTGCCAGCAGCTCTATGCTTGGGATTGAGGGGGAGCAGTACTTC. This codes for CASSSMLGIEGEQYF.